The sample holds many counts of the clone carrying this T cell receptor (beta chain). Its cognate antigen is unknown. These data belong to a study of T-cell reconstitution after alpha-beta-depleted transplantation in children. Molecular barcoding with unique molecular identifiers was used for the TCRbeta library. TCRdb reanalysed the PCR reads using MiXCR and keeps one entry per CDR3 protein. The sample carries 250,000 to 300,000 distinct CDR3 sequences, around 10% recorded once. The CDR3 runs 15 residues. Trimming left V 6 bases short and J 0 bases short, with 11 bases between. Study-wide findings and caveats: Alpha-beta T cells about two months after transplant reportedly derived from several hundred expanded graft clones.

Specimen: peripheral blood, collected 180 days after TCRalphabeta/CD19-depleted stem cell transplant. The chain employs TRBV12-3 or TRBV12-4 and TRBJ2-2, with D possibly TRBD2 on 5 matching bases. The clonotype was recovered from a male patient aged 2 to 10 who had a stem cell transplant for chronic granulomatous disease, so the T cells may come from the graft donor. The CDR3 nucleotides read TGTGCCAGCAGCCCAACTAGTACGAACACCGGGGAGCTGTTTTTT. The encoded protein is CASSPTSTNTGELFF.